This T cell receptor beta chain was sequenced during a study of T-cell memory formation after mild COVID-19. Overall study results and limits: CD4+ clones that contracted lay mainly in CM and EM; CD8+ ones lay in EMRA. From day 15 to 85, contracting clones were balanced between CD4 and CD8, whereas later expanders leaned toward CD4+. The study detected some responding clones in pre-infection memory, suggesting cross-reactive memory joined.

TCRdb analysed the 5' RACE reads with MiXCR anew, one entry per CDR3 protein. The table records about 470,000 distinct CDR3 sequences, roughly 25% of them present only once. Worth noting for this clonotype: As yet, its antigen is unknown.

The V and J ends lost 2 bases and 4 bases, in that order; junction bases with no gene match: 11. The CDR3 extends over 17 amino acids. Germline-derived CDR1 and CDR2 are SGHTA and FQGTGA. The sequenced material came from PBMCs or a T cell subset sorted from them (not recorded which). The chain uses TRBV7-3 and TRBJ2-4; 7 positions agree with TRBD2. The receptor comes from an adult woman who had mild COVID-19 (a few samples of this study predate the infection). Cell type and time point are not known. In nucleotides, the CDR3 is TGTGCCAGCAGCTTAGACGGGAGGCTAGCGGAAAAAAACATTCAGTACTTC. This encodes CASSLDGRLAEKNIQYF.